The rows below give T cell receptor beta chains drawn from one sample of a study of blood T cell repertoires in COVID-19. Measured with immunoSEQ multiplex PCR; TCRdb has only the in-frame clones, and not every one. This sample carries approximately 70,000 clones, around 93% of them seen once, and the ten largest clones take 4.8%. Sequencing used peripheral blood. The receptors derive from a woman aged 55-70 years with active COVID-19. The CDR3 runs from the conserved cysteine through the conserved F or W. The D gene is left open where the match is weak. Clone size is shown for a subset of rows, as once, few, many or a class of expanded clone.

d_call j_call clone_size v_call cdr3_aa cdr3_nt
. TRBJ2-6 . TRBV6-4 CASSHLSTPSGANVLTF TGTGCCAGCAGTCATCTGTCTACCCCATCTGGGGCCAACGTCCTGACTTTC
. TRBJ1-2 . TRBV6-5 CASRPPGQLYGYTF TGTGCCAGCAGACCCCCCGGACAGCTCTATGGCTACACCTTC
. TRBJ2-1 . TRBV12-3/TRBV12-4 CASKVLFGKQFF TGTGCCAGCAAGGTCCTCTTCGGGAAGCAGTTCTTC
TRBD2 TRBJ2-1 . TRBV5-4 CASSSFGTSKNEQFF TGTGCCAGCAGCTCCTTCGGGACTAGTAAAAATGAGCAGTTCTTC
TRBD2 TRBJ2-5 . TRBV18 CASSPGAGALETQYF TGTGCCAGCTCACCTGGTGCGGGAGCCCTAGAGACCCAGTACTTC
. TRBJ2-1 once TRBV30 CAWSSIGRGGSSYNEQFF TGTGCCTGGAGTTCCATCGGTCGCGGGGGCAGCTCCTACAATGAGCAGTTCTTC
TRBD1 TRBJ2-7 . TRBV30 CAWTLRGGAHEQYF TGTGCCTGGACCCTCAGAGGGGGCGCCCACGAGCAGTACTTC
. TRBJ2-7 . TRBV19 CASSKQGYEQYF TGTGCCAGTAGTAAACAGGGATACGAGCAGTACTTC
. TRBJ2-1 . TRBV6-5 CASRPRTESYNEQFF TGTGCCAGCAGACCCCGGACTGAAAGCTACAATGAGCAGTTCTTC
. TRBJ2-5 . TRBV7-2 CASSKGGHEETQYF TGTGCCAGCAGCAAGGGGGGGCATGAGGAGACCCAGTACTTC
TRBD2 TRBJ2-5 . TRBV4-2 CASSQGEAGGPSETQYF TGTGCCAGCAGCCAAGGAGAAGCGGGAGGGCCCTCGGAGACCCAGTACTTC
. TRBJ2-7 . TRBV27 CASSPLVGDEQYF TGTGCCAGCAGTCCGCTGGTGGGAGACGAGCAGTACTTC
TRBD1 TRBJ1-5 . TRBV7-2 CASSSRTGGVYSNQPQHF TGTGCCAGCAGCTCCAGGACAGGGGGCGTGTATAGCAATCAGCCCCAGCATTTT
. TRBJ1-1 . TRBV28 CASKSPGWTEAFF TGTGCCAGCAAATCCCCGGGTTGGACTGAAGCTTTCTTT
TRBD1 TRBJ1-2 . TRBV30 CAWSPGGVDYGYTF TGTGCCTGGAGCCCAGGGGGCGTTGACTATGGCTACACCTTC
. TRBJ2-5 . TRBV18 CASSPGAKLRETQYF TGTGCCAGCTCACCAGGGGCGAAATTACGAGAGACCCAGTACTTC
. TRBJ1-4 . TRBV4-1 CASSPNRANEKLFF TGCGCCAGCAGCCCGAATCGGGCTAATGAAAAACTGTTTTTT
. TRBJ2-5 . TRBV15 CATSRDGSTGQETQYF TGTGCCACCAGCAGAGATGGATCGACAGGCCAAGAGACCCAGTACTTC
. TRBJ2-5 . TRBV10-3 CAIKPAAAGQETQYF TGTGCCATCAAGCCCGCGGCGGCGGGGCAAGAGACCCAGTACTTC
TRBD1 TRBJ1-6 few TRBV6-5 CASSSFPTGGFSPLHF TGTGCCAGCAGTTCCTTTCCGACAGGGGGCTTTTCACCCCTCCACTTT
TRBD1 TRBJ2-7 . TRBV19 CASSIGGQGGGEQYF TGTGCCAGTAGTATCGGGGGACAGGGAGGCGGCGAGCAGTACTTC
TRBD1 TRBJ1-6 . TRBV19 CASSLPGDRGSRSPLHF TGTGCCAGTAGTCTGCCGGGGGACAGGGGATCTCGTTCACCCCTCCACTTT
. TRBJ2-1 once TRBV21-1 CASSKDGQGYNEQFF TGTGCCAGCAGCAAAGACGGACAGGGATACAATGAGCAGTTCTTC
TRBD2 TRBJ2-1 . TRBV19 CASSTSRDYANEQFF TGTGCCAGTAGTACCTCCCGGGACTATGCTAATGAGCAGTTCTTC
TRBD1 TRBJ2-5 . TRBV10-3 CAISQGAETQYF TGTGCCATATCGCAGGGGGCTGAGACCCAGTACTTC
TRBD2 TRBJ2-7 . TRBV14 CASSQTSGYFYEQYF TGTGCCAGCAGCCAGACTAGCGGTTACTTCTACGAGCAGTACTTC
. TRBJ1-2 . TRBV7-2 CASSLDRDYGYTF TGTGCCAGCAGCTTAGACAGGGACTATGGCTACACCTTC
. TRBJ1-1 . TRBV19 CASRNGGASTEAFF TGTGCCAGTAGGAATGGGGGCGCGAGCACTGAAGCTTTCTTT
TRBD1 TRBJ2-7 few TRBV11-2 CASSLAGTGTYEQYF TGTGCCAGCAGCCTCGCCGGGACAGGTACTTACGAGCAGTACTTC
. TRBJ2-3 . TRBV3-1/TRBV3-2 CASSQGGRGIDTQYF TGTGCCAGCAGCCAAGGAGGGAGAGGAATAGATACGCAGTATTTT
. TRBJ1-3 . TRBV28 CASSPPHGNTIYF TGTGCCAGCAGCCCTCCACACGGAAACACCATATATTTT
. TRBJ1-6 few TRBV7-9 CASSLVSGTAANSPLHF TGTGCCAGCAGCTTAGTTAGTGGGACTGCAGCGAATTCACCCCTCCACTTT